The sequence of this TCR beta chain was determined in a study of a mutant IDH1 vaccine in newly diagnosed glioma. Across the study: The first vaccination came 4-6 weeks after radiotherapy alone, or with temozolomide cycles. Treatment recipients were around 62% male and about 40% female, and their mean age was roughly 44 years. The earlier regimen, radiotherapy, temozolomide, or both, was most often both.

About this clone: Antigen unknown. The limits of the CDR3 on the DNA are not certain, so only TCRdb's listed CDR3 is given.

Findings of the study overall: Detectable vaccine-induced immune responses arose in more than 85% of patients.

Time point noted: week 5, during vaccination. Topical imiquimod accompanied each vaccine dose, which consisted of 300 ug of mutant IDH1 20-mer peptide. CDR1 is SGHRS and CDR2 is YFSETQ in the germline V gene. The CDR3 length equals 15 residues, ends included. Sequenced by immunoSEQ multiplex PCR; TCRdb stores in-frame clones only, minus some. The sample contains 30,000 to 45,000 clones, roughly 74% of which appear only once. This sequence originates from a man aged 35-49 years with glioma. The material sequenced was PBMCs, taken from a glioma patient whose treatment included an IDH1 peptide vaccine. The chain employs TRBV5-1 and TRBJ1-2; TRBD1 is the table's D call, not checked against the DNA. The chain's CDR3 is CASSFGPGGGYGYTF.